Sequencing of this T cell receptor beta chain was carried out in a study of blood T cell repertoires in COVID-19. Libraries were prepared by immunoSEQ multiplex PCR; TCRdb keeps only in-frame clonotypes and omits some of them. The data contain 250,000 to 400,000 clones, almost 90% of them singletons. Concerning this clone itself: Other nucleotide sequences from this sample produce the same CDR3.

Losses at the gene ends were 3 bases for V and 6 bases for J; bases not matched to a gene: 0. The CDR3 totals 14 residues. Per the germline V gene, CDR1 is SNHLY and CDR2 is FYNNEI. The rearrangement links TRBV2 to TRBJ1-6; 9 nucleotides align to TRBD1. This clonotype was obtained from a woman younger than 45 with COVID-19, enrolled during active disease. The sample taken for sequencing was peripheral blood. CDR3 DNA: TGTGCCAGCAGTGAGGGACAGGGTAATTCACCCCTCCACTTT. This encodes CASSEGQGNSPLHF.